Described below is a single T cell receptor beta chain sequence and its context. The data were obtained in a study of T cells in women clearing cervical HPV infection. Clones were read by immunoSEQ multiplex PCR, and TCRdb kept only the in-frame ones, dropping some. The sample includes roughly 28,000 clones. The origin of this receptor is a woman between 18 and 70 years old with a cervical HPV16 infection that either progressed to CIN3+ or cleared (not recorded which). Sequencing was done on a sample of blood buffy coat.

The CDR3 sequence: CASSTGRDEQYF. The sequenced CDR3 bases are TGTGCCAGCAGTACCGGAAGGGACGAG. The J gene is TRBJ2-7, the V gene TRBV7-9; D not resolved. The sequence runs out 3 residues before the end of the CDR3; the remainder is reconstructed from the germline J gene. Trimming took off 6 bases at V and 5 bases at J, with 11 bases between the two ends. This CDR3 is built from 12 residues. Germline V gene data show CDR1 as SEHNR and CDR2 as FQNEAQ (reference sequence).